A single sample is the source of the 27 T cell receptor beta chains below, sequenced in a study of immune cell composition in non-small cell lung cancer. Profiling relied on immunoSEQ multiplex PCR, and the TCRdb table lists in-frame clones only, not all of them. The sample has some 9,100 clones; around 62% are singletons. Specimen: lung tumor tissue. These receptors were obtained from a human donor with non-small cell lung cancer.

This rearrangement joins TRBV6-6 to TRBJ1-3; 9 bases match TRBD1. The CDR3 covers 14 residues. V lost 7 bases, J lost 8 bases, and 9 bases stayed unmatched. Per germline, CDR1 MNHNY and CDR2 SVGAGI (reference sequence). The CDR3 sequence: CASTLTGGKDTIYF. The CDR3 nucleotides are TGTGCCAGCACCTTAACAGGGGGCAAAGACACCATATATTTT.

The rearrangement links TRBV18 to TRBJ2-3; D may be TRBD1 (6 bases). The CDR3 is made up of 14 amino acids. Germline values: CDR1 KGHSH, CDR2 LQKENI. With 3 bases removed from V and 4 bases from J, the gap between germline ends came to 11 bases. The CDR3 DNA follows: TGTGCCAGCTCACCCCAGGGGCTGGCAGATACGCAGTATTTT. Protein sequence: CASSPQGLADTQYF.

V usage is TRBV9 and J usage is TRBJ1-1, with D unresolved. Germline values: CDR1 SGDLS, CDR2 YYNGEE. The CDR3 loop spans 10 amino acids. CDR3 bases: TGTGAGGCCTACTCCACTGAAGCTTTCTTT. Amino acid sequence: CEAYSTEAFF.

This chain uses TRBV5-1 with TRBJ2-7; D is uncertain. CDR3 length equals 14 residues. The V gene's germline CDR1 is SGHRS and CDR2 YFSETQ. Trimming removed 3 bases at V and 0 bases at J, with 10 bases between. The chain's CDR3 is CASSSDGYSYEQYF. Written as DNA, the CDR3 is TGCGCCAGCAGCTCGGACGGATACTCCTACGAGCAGTACTTC.

The chain joins TRBV5-6 to TRBJ1-1; TRBD1 aligns across 8 bases. This CDR3 is built from 18 residues. Trimming took 2 bases from V and 0 from J; bases not matched to a gene: 12. In germline, CDR1 is SGHDT, CDR2 YYEEEE. The CDR3 DNA reads TGTGCCAGCAGCTTTGGACAGGGCCAATCTTTTTTGAACACTGAAGCTTTCTTT. Its protein product is CASSFGQGQSFLNTEAFF. The full variable domain, completed using reference TRBV5-6 and TRBJ1-1, is DAGVTQSPTHLIKTRGQQVTLRCSPKSGHDTVSWYQQALGQGPQFIFQYYEEEERQRGNFPDRFSGHQFPNYSSELNVNALLLGDSALYLCASSFGQGQSFLNTEAFFGQGTRLTVV.

The CDR3 here is CASSSRAPPGNEQFF. The CDR3 DNA reads TGTGCCAGCAGCTCCCGGGCCCCGCCGGGCAATGAGCAGTTCTTC. The chain recombines TRBV7-2 with TRBJ2-1; D remains unclear. CDR3 length equals 15 residues. V lost 4 bases, J lost 6 bases, and 16 bases lay in between. Germline V gene lookup returns CDR1 SGHTA and CDR2 FQGNSA.

This chain connects TRBV20-1 to TRBJ1-5; D is undetermined. Trimming stripped 0 bases from V and 11 bases from J, with 8 bases between. CDR1 DFQATT and CDR2 SNEGSKA come from the germline V gene (reference sequence). This CDR3 is built from 11 residues. As DNA, the CDR3 is TGCAGTGCTAGAGATTCTCTGGCCCAGCATTTT. Its translation: CSARDSLAQHF.

The chain combines TRBV7-9 with TRBJ1-4; unclear D gene. Trimming took 3 bases from V and 0 from J, leaving 5 bases between them. The germline gives CDR1 SEHNR, CDR2 FQNEAQ (reference sequence). The CDR3 covers 14 residues. The CDR3 bases are TGTGCCAGCAGCTTCGGACCAACTAATGAAAAACTGTTTTTT. Translation gives CASSFGPTNEKLFF.

This clone showed up just once. The V and J genes are TRBV5-1 and TRBJ2-6, with D perhaps matching TRBD1 (6 bases). Germline assignment: CDR1 SGHRS and CDR2 YFSETQ. CDR3 length equals 18 residues. V dropped 5 bases and J dropped 0 bases, with 18 bases sitting between them. CDR3 residues: CASRDIGGQSSGANVLTF. The CDR3 nucleotides are TGCGCCAGCAGGGACATAGGGGGTCAGAGCTCTGGGGCCAACGTCCTGACTTTC.

The chain is built from TRBV28 and TRBJ1-2; D not certain. V lost 3 bases and J 0 bases, leaving 8 bases between the germline ends. There are 14 residues in the CDR3. CDR1 is MDHEN and CDR2 is SYDVKM in the germline V gene. The CDR3 loop is CASSFVHPNYGYTF. For the CDR3, the DNA is TGTGCCAGCAGTTTCGTACATCCTAACTATGGCTACACCTTC.

The J gene is TRBJ2-2, the V gene TRBV21-1; the table calls TRBD2, which could not be checked here. TRBV21-1 is tagged as a pseudogene. The CDR3 runs to 15 residues. DNA for the CDR3: TGTGCCAGCAGCAACTGGAGGGGGAACACCGGGGAGCTGTTTTTT. Its translation is CASSNWRGNTGELFF.

The chain employs TRBV11-2 and TRBJ2-5; D perhaps matches TRBD2 (6 bases). This CDR3 contains 19 residues. Germline values: CDR1 SGHAT, CDR2 FQNNGV. Between the trimmed V and J ends, which lost 0 bases and 4 bases, there was a span of 24 bases. In DNA, the CDR3 is TGTGCCAGCAGCTTAGATCGAGTTGGGCAGGGAGGTTGGCGAGAGACCCAGTACTTC. Residues: CASSLDRVGQGGWRETQYF. The variable domain in full, completed from reference TRBV11-2 and TRBJ2-5, reads EAGVAQSPRYKIIEKRQSVAFWCNPISGHATLYWYQQILGQGPKLLIQFQNNGVVDDSQLPKDRFSAERLKGVDSTLKIQPAKLEDSAVYLCASSLDRVGQGGWRETQYFGPGTRLLVL.

CDR3 in amino acids: CASSWGPGQGNQPQHF. CDR3 nucleotides: TGCGCCAGCAGCTGGGGGCCGGGACAGGGCAATCAGCCCCAGCATTTT. This chain joins TRBV5-1 and TRBJ1-5, with 8 bases matching TRBD1. V lost 3 bases to trimming and J lost 2 bases; unmatched junction nucleotides: 7. CDR1 is SGHRS and CDR2 is YFSETQ in the germline V gene. The CDR3 consists of 16 residues.

The chain combines TRBV30 with TRBJ1-1; no clear D gene. There are 11 residues in the CDR3. Germline V gene sequence: CDR1 GTSNPN, CDR2 SVGIG (reference sequence). V was trimmed by 5 bases and J by 2 bases, leaving 6 bases between them. CDR3 sequence (DNA): TGTGCCTGGGAGAGAAACACTGAAGCTTTCTTT. Residues: CAWERNTEAFF.

This clone was seen a handful of times. The chain combines TRBV6-5 with TRBJ1-1; 9 nucleotides match TRBD1. This CDR3 is 15 amino acids long. After removal of 5 bases from V and 5 bases from J, the junction contained 9 bases not matched to a gene. The germline V gene has CDR1 MNHEY and CDR2 SVGAGI. The CDR3: CASSGRDRVRTEAFF. CDR3 in DNA: TGTGCCAGCAGTGGCCGGGACAGGGTACGGACTGAAGCTTTCTTT.

J is TRBJ2-2 and V is TRBV11-2; either TRBD1 or TRBD2 may supply D (5 bases each). Per the germline V gene, CDR1 is SGHAT and CDR2 is FQNNGV. V was shortened by 5 bases and J by 5 bases, with 15 bases between the two germline ends. The CDR3 loop spans 15 amino acids. CDR3 protein: CASSIKLGETGELFF. The CDR3 DNA sequence: TGTGCCAGCAGCATCAAATTGGGGGAGACCGGGGAGCTGTTTTTT.

CDR3 nucleotides: TGCGCCAGCAGCTTGGCAGGGGGCTCCTCTGGGGCCAACGTCCTGACTTTC. Translation: CASSLAGGSSGANVLTF. This chain uses TRBV5-1 with TRBJ2-6, with 8 bases lining up with TRBD1. Germline loops: CDR1 SGHRS, CDR2 YFSETQ. This CDR3 contains 17 residues. Losses at the gene ends were 0 bases for V and 0 bases for J; bases not matched to a gene: 2.

This clone has a single count. The genes are TRBV27 and TRBJ1-5, with TRBD1 matching over 7 bases. The V gene end was trimmed by 5 bases and the J gene end by 5 bases; junction bases not matched to a gene: 6. The germline V gene has CDR1 MNHEY and CDR2 SMNVEV (reference sequence). This CDR3 has 14 residues. The CDR3 loop is CASSRRGLDQPQHF. In DNA, the CDR3 is TGTGCCAGCAGTCGGAGGGGGCTAGATCAGCCCCAGCATTTT.

The chain links TRBV28 to TRBJ1-2, with 8 bases lining up with TRBD1. The CDR3 is made up of 12 amino acids. V was pared by 9 bases and J by 8 bases, with 8 bases of the junction left unmatched. Germline V gene sequence: CDR1 MDHEN, CDR2 SYDVKM. CDR3 amino acids: CASLTGGFGYTF. Here the CDR3 DNA reads TGTGCCAGTCTAACAGGGGGTTTCGGCTACACCTTC.

V is TRBV15 and J is TRBJ2-1, with 7 nucleotides matching TRBD2. The CDR3 contains 16 residues. Germline V gene data show CDR1 as LNHNV and CDR2 as YYDKDF (reference sequence). The junction had 10 bases not matched to a gene; V was cut back by 5 bases and J by 3 bases. CDR3 protein: CATSELGGGIYNEQFF. In nucleotides, the CDR3 is TGTGCCACCAGCGAACTGGGGGGGGGAATCTACAATGAGCAGTTCTTC.

V usage is TRBV18 and J usage is TRBJ2-4; perhaps D is TRBD1 or TRBD2 (5 bases each). V was cut by 2 bases and J by 0 bases, with 8 bases left in between. The CDR3 is 15 amino acids. Germline V CDR1 and CDR2: KGHSH, LQKENI. The CDR3, as DNA: TGTGCCAGCTCACCATTCGGGACAGCCAAAAACATTCAGTACTTC. It codes for CASSPFGTAKNIQYF.

This sequence joins TRBV18 and TRBJ1-5; D is uncertain. The CDR3 length is 17 residues. In germline, CDR1 is KGHSH, CDR2 LQKENI. V was shortened by 1 base and J by 0 bases, with 13 bases between the two germline ends. CDR3 sequence reads: CASSPRRSGTSNQPQHF. CDR3 bases: TGTGCCAGCTCACCACGGAGGAGCGGCACTAGCAATCAGCCCCAGCATTTT.

This clone was found once. Written as DNA, the CDR3 is TGTGCCAGCAGGTCCGGGGCAGGGGTCTCCTACGAGCAGTACTTC. This sequence encodes CASRSGAGVSYEQYF. The V gene is TRBV7-3, the J gene TRBJ2-7; D is perhaps TRBD1 (6 bases). CDR3 length: 15 amino acids. V shed 6 bases and J shed 0 bases, with 15 bases lying between them. Germline CDR1 reads SGHTA; CDR2 reads FQGTGA.

The rearrangement links TRBV5-1 to TRBJ2-3; no clear D gene. The CDR3 consists of 12 residues. Trimming removed 5 bases from V and 5 bases from J, with 9 bases in between. Germline V gene sequence: CDR1 SGHRS, CDR2 YFSETQ. In DNA form, the CDR3 reads TGCGCCAGCAGTTCAATACTAGATACGCAGTATTTT. It translates to CASSSILDTQYF.

This clone has just a few counts. This sequence joins TRBV19 and TRBJ2-4, with TRBD2 identical over 12 bases. There are 19 residues in the CDR3. Germline V gene lookup returns CDR1 LNHDA and CDR2 SQIVND (reference sequence). Trimming cost V 0 bases and J 3 bases; bases outside gene matches: 9. For the CDR3, the DNA is TGTGCCAGTAGTATAGACCACCTAGCGGGGGGGCTTAACAAAAACATTCAGTACTTC. It encodes CASSIDHLAGGLNKNIQYF.

The V and J genes are TRBV6-5 and TRBJ2-5; D ambiguous. The CDR3 consists of 15 residues. CDR1 and CDR2 (germline): MNHEY, SVGAGI. Trimming shortened V by 3 bases and J by 2 bases, and 13 bases separated the two germline ends. The CDR3 bases are TGTGCCAGCAGTTATCTAGGGCTCGGACAAGAGACCCAGTACTTC. The encoded protein is CASSYLGLGQETQYF.

CDR3 loop: CSVRGQGDEQYF. The CDR3 bases are TGCAGCGTGAGGGGACAGGGCGACGAGCAGTACTTC. This chain joins TRBV29-1 and TRBJ2-7, with 9 bases lining up with TRBD1. The germline V gene has CDR1 SQVTM and CDR2 ANQGSEA. The CDR3 loop spans 12 amino acids. J gave up 5 bases and V 6 bases, and 5 bases lay outside the gene matches.